A selection of T cell receptor beta chains follows, all from one sample in a study of OX40 agonist ivuxolimab in advanced cancers. Generated by immunoSEQ multiplex PCR, the TCRdb table keeps only in-frame clones and is missing some. The table shows 65,000 to 80,000 clones, with approximately 80% occurring only once. Sequenced material: CD4+ or CD8+ T cells sorted from blood, taken in a trial of the OX40 agonist ivuxolimab. The receptors were sampled from an adult with an advanced solid tumor such as melanoma, head and neck, liver or kidney cancer. CDR3s include the opening cysteine and the closing phenylalanine or tryptophan. Fields, in order: V gene, clone size, D gene, J gene, CDR3 DNA, CDR3 protein. The D gene is left open where the match is weak. Clone size appears in some rows only: once, few, many, or a class for an expanded clone.

V: TRBV28
size: once
D: TRBD1
J: TRBJ2-1
DNA: TGTGCCAGCGCCGTCAGGACAGGGTTTGGGAATGAGCAGTTCTTC
CDR3: CASAVRTGFGNEQFF

V: TRBV10-3
size: .
D: .
J: TRBJ1-1
DNA: TGTGCCGGAAGGACAGACGGGAACACTGAAGCTTTCTTT
CDR3: CAGRTDGNTEAFF

V: TRBV2
size: .
D: TRBD2
J: TRBJ2-3
DNA: TGTGCCAGCAGGGAAGGTCCTAGCGGGGGCACAGATACGCAGTATTTT
CDR3: CASREGPSGGTDTQYF

V: TRBV7-8
size: .
D: TRBD2
J: TRBJ2-3
DNA: TGTGCCAGCAGCTTAGAGGGCAAACTAGCGGGAGTAACAGATACGCAGTATTTT
CDR3: CASSLEGKLAGVTDTQYF

V: TRBV28
size: few
D: TRBD1
J: TRBJ1-1
DNA: TGTGCCAGCAGTTTGACAGGGGATAGGAACACTGAAGCTTTCTTT
CDR3: CASSLTGDRNTEAFF

V: TRBV5-4
size: .
D: .
J: TRBJ2-3
DNA: TGTGCCAGCAGCGGTAAAGGGGGGGGCGGGACAGATACGCAGTATTTT
CDR3: CASSGKGGGGTDTQYF

V: TRBV28
size: .
D: .
J: TRBJ2-7
DNA: TGTGCCAGCTGGTCGGTTCGAGCGTCGACTTACGAGCAGTACTTC
CDR3: CASWSVRASTYEQYF

V: TRBV2
size: once
D: .
J: TRBJ1-2
DNA: TGTGCCAGCAATGAACCGGGACACCAACACTATGGCTACACCTTC
CDR3: CASNEPGHQHYGYTF

V: TRBV4-1
size: .
D: .
J: TRBJ1-1
DNA: TGCGCCAGCAGCCAAGGTGTCGGATACATGAACACTGAAGCTTTCTTT
CDR3: CASSQGVGYMNTEAFF

V: TRBV11-2
size: .
D: TRBD1
J: TRBJ1-2
DNA: TGTGCCAGCAGCTCACCTCTGGACAGGGACTATGGCTACACCTTC
CDR3: CASSSPLDRDYGYTF

V: TRBV7-2
size: .
D: TRBD1
J: TRBJ1-1
DNA: TGTGCCAGCAGCCCGAACAGGGGCACTGAAGCTTTCTTT
CDR3: CASSPNRGTEAFF

V: TRBV15
size: .
D: TRBD1
J: TRBJ1-1
DNA: TGTGCCACCAAAATCGGGGACAGGGACACTGAAGCTTTCTTT
CDR3: CATKIGDRDTEAFF

V: TRBV18
size: .
D: TRBD2
J: TRBJ2-1
DNA: TGTGCCAGCTCACAAGCGGGAGAGAGCGACAATGAGCAGTTCTTC
CDR3: CASSQAGESDNEQFF

V: TRBV5-5
size: once
D: TRBD1
J: TRBJ1-1
DNA: TGTGCCAGCAGCTTGGACAGGGGGGGCACTGAAGCTTTCTTT
CDR3: CASSLDRGGTEAFF

V: TRBV27
size: .
D: .
J: TRBJ2-3
DNA: TGTGCCAGCAGTCGCCGGGACCCAAGGGGAGATACGCAGTATTTT
CDR3: CASSRRDPRGDTQYF

V: TRBV5-1
size: .
D: .
J: TRBJ1-1
DNA: TGCGCCAGCAGCCCCGACAGATATCTCAATGAAGCTTTCTTT
CDR3: CASSPDRYLNEAFF

V: TRBV7-3
size: .
D: .
J: TRBJ2-2
DNA: TGTGCCAGCAGCTTATCTGGAGACACCGGGGAGCTGTTTTTT
CDR3: CASSLSGDTGELFF

V: TRBV9
size: .
D: .
J: TRBJ2-5
DNA: TGTGCCAGCAGCGTAGACTGGGAAGAGACCCAGTACTTC
CDR3: CASSVDWEETQYF

V: TRBV7-2
size: once
D: .
J: TRBJ1-3
DNA: TGTGCCAGCAGCTTAGTTGACTCCTCTGGAAACACCATATATTTT
CDR3: CASSLVDSSGNTIYF

V: TRBV6-4
size: few
D: TRBD2
J: TRBJ2-1
DNA: TGTGCCAGCAGTGACTCGGCGGGGGGGAGAAATGAGCAGTTCTTC
CDR3: CASSDSAGGRNEQFF

V: TRBV6-5
size: .
D: TRBD2
J: TRBJ2-3
DNA: TGTGCCAGCAGCCGACTAGCGGGGGACACAGATACGCAGTATTTT
CDR3: CASSRLAGDTDTQYF

V: TRBV6-6
size: .
D: .
J: TRBJ1-5
DNA: TGTGCCAGCAGTCAACAACAGGGAAATCAGCCCCAGCATTTT
CDR3: CASSQQQGNQPQHF

V: TRBV6-4
size: .
D: .
J: TRBJ1-2
DNA: TGTGCCAGCAGTGTGAGGGAAGGGAGGATGGAAGGCTACACCTTC
CDR3: CASSVREGRMEGYTF

V: TRBV5-1
size: .
D: TRBD1
J: TRBJ2-6
DNA: TGCGCCAGCAGCTTGACAGGGGGCGATTCTGGGGCCAACGTCCTGACTTTC
CDR3: CASSLTGGDSGANVLTF

V: TRBV29-1
size: .
D: .
J: TRBJ2-3
DNA: TGCAGCGTCCTCAGGGGCACAGATACGCAGTATTTT
CDR3: CSVLRGTDTQYF

V: TRBV7-9
size: .
D: .
J: TRBJ1-1
DNA: TGTGCCAGCAGCCGGTTGGGCGTCACTGAAGCTTTCTTT
CDR3: CASSRLGVTEAFF

V: TRBV6-1
size: .
D: TRBD1
J: TRBJ1-2
DNA: TGTGCCAGCAGACAGGGGGATGGCTACACCTTC
CDR3: CASRQGDGYTF

V: TRBV6-1
size: few
D: .
J: TRBJ1-3
DNA: TGTGCCAGCACGGCTACTGGAAACACCATATATTTT
CDR3: CASTATGNTIYF

V: TRBV5-1
size: .
D: .
J: TRBJ1-5
DNA: TGCGCCAGCAGCTTGGGGGCGAACAATCAGCCCCAGCATTTT
CDR3: CASSLGANNQPQHF

V: TRBV7-2
size: once
D: .
J: TRBJ2-2
DNA: TGTGCCAGCAGCTCGTTTAACACCGGGGAGCTGTTTTTT
CDR3: CASSSFNTGELFF

V: TRBV13
size: .
D: TRBD1
J: TRBJ2-7
DNA: TGTGCCAGCAGCTTAGCCCCGACAGGGACCCACGAGCAGTACTTC
CDR3: CASSLAPTGTHEQYF

V: TRBV28
size: .
D: TRBD1
J: TRBJ1-1
DNA: TGTGCCAGCAGAACTAACCAAGACAGGGAAGGAGCTTTCTTT
CDR3: CASRTNQDREGAFF

V: TRBV27
size: .
D: .
J: TRBJ1-1
DNA: TGTGCCAGCAGTTTAAAAGCGTCAGGCGGCACTGAAGCTTTCTTT
CDR3: CASSLKASGGTEAFF

V: TRBV6-1
size: .
D: TRBD1
J: TRBJ2-3
DNA: TGTGCCAGCAGTGAAGAACAGGGGGCGGGCACAGATACGCAGTATTTT
CDR3: CASSEEQGAGTDTQYF

V: TRBV28
size: .
D: .
J: TRBJ2-6
DNA: TGTGCCAGCAGTTTACGGCTCTCGAGCTCTGGGGCCAACGTCCTGACTTTC
CDR3: CASSLRLSSSGANVLTF

V: TRBV28
size: many
D: TRBD2
J: TRBJ2-3
DNA: TGTGCCAGCAGTTTTCTTAGCGGGACCGATACGCAGTATTTT
CDR3: CASSFLSGTDTQYF

V: TRBV7-3
size: .
D: .
J: TRBJ2-7
DNA: TGTGCCAGCAGCTTAAAAGGGTCCTACGAGCAGTACTTC
CDR3: CASSLKGSYEQYF

V: TRBV5-5
size: .
D: TRBD1
J: TRBJ2-6
DNA: TGTGCCAGCCAACAGGGGGCGCTCATTGGGGCCAACGTCCTGACTTTC
CDR3: CASQQGALIGANVLTF

V: TRBV6-5
size: .
D: .
J: TRBJ1-2
DNA: TGTGCCAGCAGTCAGACAGGCCGAAGGGGCTACACCTTC
CDR3: CASSQTGRRGYTF

V: TRBV11-2
size: .
D: .
J: TRBJ2-7
DNA: TGTGCCAGCAGCCTCGTTTGGGACACCTCCTACGAGCAGTACTTC
CDR3: CASSLVWDTSYEQYF

V: TRBV20-1
size: .
D: .
J: TRBJ1-3
DNA: TGCAGTGCTGGCTCTGGAAACACCATATATTTT
CDR3: CSAGSGNTIYF

V: TRBV4-1
size: .
D: TRBD1
J: TRBJ2-7
DNA: TGCGCCAGCAGCCAAGGACAGGGGTCTTACTCCTACGAGCAGTACTTC
CDR3: CASSQGQGSYSYEQYF

V: TRBV6-1
size: .
D: .
J: TRBJ1-1
DNA: TGTGCCAGCAGTGATGCAGGCGGTTTGAACACTGAAGCTTTCTTT
CDR3: CASSDAGGLNTEAFF

V: TRBV2
size: .
D: .
J: TRBJ1-2
DNA: TGTGCCGGTAGACCTCGAAACTATGGCTACACCTTC
CDR3: CAGRPRNYGYTF

V: TRBV11-2
size: once
D: .
J: TRBJ2-5
DNA: TGTGCCAGCAGCCGCCGGGACGCTCAAGAGACCCAGTACTTC
CDR3: CASSRRDAQETQYF

V: TRBV5-8
size: .
D: TRBD1
J: TRBJ2-2
DNA: TGTGCCAGCAGCCCTATGACAGGGGAAGGGTCGAACACCGGGGAGCTGTTTTTT
CDR3: CASSPMTGEGSNTGELFF

V: TRBV7-2
size: .
D: .
J: TRBJ2-7
DNA: TGTGCCAGCAGCTTAGCCAGGGCTAGCGAGCAGTACTTC
CDR3: CASSLARASEQYF

V: TRBV28
size: .
D: .
J: TRBJ1-4
DNA: TGTGCCAGCAGGGTTACTAATGAAAAACTGTTTTTT
CDR3: CASRVTNEKLFF

V: TRBV30
size: .
D: TRBD1
J: TRBJ1-2
DNA: TGTGCCTGTAAGACAGGGGGCCAGGGCTACACCTTC
CDR3: CACKTGGQGYTF

V: TRBV5-1
size: .
D: TRBD2
J: TRBJ2-1
DNA: TGCGCCAGCAGCTTGGACCTAGCGGGAGCCAATGAGCAGTTCTTC
CDR3: CASSLDLAGANEQFF

V: TRBV19
size: .
D: .
J: TRBJ1-2
DNA: TGTGCCAGTAGTATCCCCGAGAGACCCGGCTACACCTTC
CDR3: CASSIPERPGYTF

V: TRBV5-1
size: .
D: .
J: TRBJ1-2
DNA: TGCGCCAGCAGCTTGACAGGGAGCGACAGCTACACCTTC
CDR3: CASSLTGSDSYTF

V: TRBV5-1
size: .
D: .
J: TRBJ1-1
DNA: TGCGCCAGCAGCGGTCCAGGGGAGCGGGGGAACACTGAAGCTTTCTTT
CDR3: CASSGPGERGNTEAFF

V: TRBV7-8
size: .
D: TRBD2
J: TRBJ2-7
DNA: TGTGCCAGCAACCCCGGGGGACTAGCGGGAGGCGAGCAGTACTTC
CDR3: CASNPGGLAGGEQYF

V: TRBV7-3
size: .
D: .
J: TRBJ2-7
DNA: TGTGCCAGCAGCTTATTTTTCAGGGTTGGGGAGCAGTACTTC
CDR3: CASSLFFRVGEQYF